The 6 T cell receptor beta chains in this list originate from one sample, sequenced in a study of T cells in Graves' hyperthyroidism and ophthalmopathy (dated by TCRdb to between 2018 and 2021). The protocol used for the library was multiplex PCR. Instrument used: Illumina HiSeq 2000. The TCR beta CDR3 regions were amplified from the RNA transcripts. The TCR CDR3 was subjected to a first round of RT-PCR using the HTBI primer set and the Qiagen OneStep RT-PCR kit. Clones were called with MiXCR by TCRdb after fastp trimmed the public reads at Q25, and only in-frame beta chains were retained. Each entry merges the rows of one CDR3 protein and shows their most common DNA and genes. This sample lists under 200,000 distinct CDR3 sequences; over 8% were detected once. Approximately 20% of the sample goes to the ten largest clones. Sequences were obtained from blood. Receptors originate from a woman younger than 30 with Graves' hyperthyroidism that later progressed to Graves' ophthalmopathy.

This clonotype was seen at least ten times. This rearrangement joins TRBV11-3 to TRBJ2-1; 8 bases match TRBD2. Germline loops: CDR1 SGHNT, CDR2 YENEEA. V gave up 5 bases and J gave up 1 base; unmatched junction bases: 1. The CDR3 has 14 residues. CDR3 bases: TGTGCCAGCAGCCGGGAGGGGTCCTACAATGAGCAGTTCTTC. This codes for CASSREGSYNEQFF.

This clonotype turned up a few times. The chain has TRBV4-1 and TRBJ2-2; possibly TRBD2 for D (5 bases). V was trimmed by 1 base and J by 0 bases, leaving 6 bases between them. Germline V gives CDR1 MGHRA, CDR2 YSYEKL. The CDR3 has 15 residues. The CDR3 spells CASSQGTSNTGELFF. The CDR3 DNA sequence: TGCGCCAGCAGCCAAGGGACTTCGAACACCGGGGAGCTGTTTTTT.

This chain uses TRBV18 with TRBJ1-2; D not certain. This CDR3 contains 17 residues. Germline V CDR1 and CDR2: KGHSH, LQKENI. The V gene lost 2 bases and the J gene lost 5 bases, with 21 bases spanning the gap. CDR3 sequence reads: CASSPVPPRRRTYGYTF. The CDR3 nucleotides read TGTGCCAGCTCACCAGTTCCTCCAAGACGGAGGACGTATGGCTACACCTTC.

This clonotype was detected a few times. Being one base from a much bigger clone, this may be a read error. The rearrangement uses TRBV2 and TRBJ2-5; TRBD2 is a possible D gene (6 bases). The CDR3 extends over 12 amino acids. Germline loops: CDR1 SNHLY, CDR2 FYNNEI. V lost 8 bases and J lost 4, with 11 bases in between. The CDR3 DNA reads as TGTGCCAGCGGCAGGGAGGCAGAGACCCAGTACTTC. Translated: CASGREAETQYF.

At least ten counts were recorded for this clonotype. The V call is TRBV7-2, the J call TRBJ1-3, with 8 bases lining up with TRBD1. Per germline, CDR1 SGHTA and CDR2 FQGNSA. This CDR3 is built from 16 residues. V lost 5 bases and J lost 0; bases outside the gene matches: 6. The CDR3 spells CASSKGQASSGNTIYF. CDR3 DNA: TGTGCCAGCAGCAAGGGACAGGCGAGCTCTGGAAACACCATATATTTT.

This clonotype has ten or more counts. The V call is TRBV2, the J call TRBJ1-6; 8 bases are a match to TRBD1. The V gene's germline CDR1 is SNHLY and CDR2 FYNNEI. This CDR3 spans 14 amino acids. The V and J ends lost 7 bases and 7 bases, in that order; junction bases with no gene match: 6. CDR3 sequence (DNA): TGTGCCAGCATTTCCGGGACAGGCAATTCACCCCTCCACTTT. Amino acid sequence: CASISGTGNSPLHF. Complete variable domain (other parts from reference TRBV2 and TRBJ1-6): EPEVTQTPSHQVTQMGQEVILRCVPISNHLYFYWYRQILGQKVEFLVSFYNNEISEKSEIFDDQFSVERPDGSNFTLKIRSTKLEDSAMYFCASISGTGNSPLHFGNGTRLTVT.